The T cell receptor (beta chain) described here comes from a study of OX40 agonist ivuxolimab in advanced cancers. Study-wide background: Head and neck, renal cell, melanoma or hepatocellular carcinoma were the cancers that dose-escalation patients had.

People who had autoimmune disease history or systemic immunosuppression were excluded. Using immunoSEQ multiplex PCR, the repertoire was profiled, and TCRdb retains in-frame clones only, with some absent. This sample has approximately 29,000 clones, with around three quarters found just once. The germline V gene encodes CDR1 SGHAT and CDR2 FQNNGV. The CDR3 has 13 residues. Trimming took 5 bases from V and 3 from J, leaving 11 bases between them. This clone was seen more than once but under ten times. No antigen is known for it. Findings and caveats of the study: Clonal expansion by week 6 occurred in CD4+ and CD8+ blood T cells (at 0.1 to 3.0 mg/kg).

The receptor was isolated from an adult with an advanced solid tumor such as melanoma, head and neck, liver or kidney cancer. The V call is TRBV11-2, the J call TRBJ2-7; D unresolved. The specimen was CD4+ or CD8+ T cells sorted from blood, collected in a trial of the OX40 agonist ivuxolimab. CDR3 sequence (DNA): TGTGCCAGCAGCCTGAACGACCACTACGAGCAGTACTTC. This sequence encodes CASSLNDHYEQYF.